These 25 T cell receptor beta chains were all obtained from the same sample, sequenced in a study of OX40 agonist ivuxolimab in advanced cancers. Some clones are missing from TCRdb's copy, which holds only in-frame ones; the method was immunoSEQ multiplex PCR. The table shows roughly 35,000 clones, with around 82% occurring only once. Sequences were derived from CD4+ or CD8+ T cells sorted from blood, sampled in a trial of the OX40 agonist ivuxolimab. These receptors all stem from an adult with an advanced solid tumor such as melanoma, head and neck, liver or kidney cancer.

The chain is built from TRBV7-9 and TRBJ2-3, with 12 bases matching TRBD2. Germline V gives CDR1 SEHNR, CDR2 FQNEAQ (reference sequence). J lost 4 bases, V lost 5 bases, and 4 bases had no gene match. The CDR3 is 15 amino acids. The CDR3 sequence is CASSPTSGGSDTQYF. In nucleotides, the CDR3 is TGTGCCAGCAGCCCGACTAGCGGGGGCTCAGATACGCAGTATTTT.

The genes are TRBV6-1 and TRBJ1-2; D remains ambiguous. Trimming pared 3 bases from V and 0 bases from J, leaving 11 bases between. This CDR3 is built from 15 residues. The V gene's germline CDR1 is MNHNS and CDR2 SASEGT. The CDR3 coding sequence is TGTGCCAGCAGTGATCGGACCGGATCTAACTATGGCTACACCTTC. Amino acid sequence: CASSDRTGSNYGYTF.

This clone appeared a single time. The chain has TRBV7-2 and TRBJ2-7; 9 nucleotides line up with TRBD1. The V gene end was trimmed by 1 base and the J gene end by 7 bases; junction bases not matched to a gene: 8. From germline, CDR1 is SGHTA and CDR2 FQGNSA. The CDR3 has 15 residues. CDR3 residues: CASSLDRDRALEQYF. The CDR3, as DNA: TGTGCCAGCAGCTTAGACCGGGACAGGGCCCTAGAGCAGTACTTC.

The chain has TRBV18 and TRBJ2-2; no reliable D call. Germline assignment: CDR1 KGHSH and CDR2 LQKENI. The CDR3 consists of 15 residues. Trimming removed 2 bases at V and 1 base at J, with 8 bases between. This CDR3 reads CASSPNARNTGELFF. The CDR3 coding sequence is TGTGCCAGCTCACCAAACGCCAGGAACACCGGGGAGCTGTTTTTT.

The chain uses TRBV5-4 and TRBJ2-1; 7 bases map to TRBD2. Germline trimming cut 0 bases from V and 2 bases from J; bases unmatched to any gene: 5. The length of the CDR3 is 16 residues. The germline V gene encodes CDR1 SGHNT and CDR2 YYREEE (reference sequence). The CDR3, as DNA: TGTGCCAGCAGCTTGGGTGGCGGGGGTACCTACAATGAGCAGTTCTTC. It specifies CASSLGGGGTYNEQFF.

CDR3 nucleotide sequence: TGTGCCAGTAGTAGGGAGCAGAACCGGGACGGGCAGTTCTTC. It yields the protein CASSREQNRDGQFF. This sequence joins TRBV19 and TRBJ2-1, with D perhaps assigned TRBD1 or TRBD2 (5 bases each). This CDR3 is built from 14 residues. The V end was cut by 4 bases, the J end by 12 bases, with 19 bases between. CDR1 is LNHDA, CDR2 SQIVND, per germline (reference sequence).

V gene TRBV5-5 combines with J gene TRBJ1-1; the D gene is possibly TRBD1 (6 bases). V was clipped by 4 bases and J by 11 bases, with 12 bases between them. CDR3 length: 11 residues. The germline V gene encodes CDR1 SGHKS and CDR2 YYEKEE (reference sequence). The CDR3 DNA is TGTGCCAGCAGCCTTACAGGGCTGGCTTTCTTT. It codes for CASSLTGLAFF.

The chain has TRBV6-5 and TRBJ2-3; no firm D call. Germline CDR1 MNHEY, CDR2 SVGAGI. Trimming left V 5 bases short and J 4 bases short, with 4 bases between. This CDR3 has 11 residues. CDR3 nucleotides: TGTGCCAGCAGTCAGTCAGATACGCAGTATTTT. Its protein is CASSQSDTQYF.

V is TRBV30 and J is TRBJ2-7; D unresolved. Germline CDR1 and CDR2: GTSNPN and SVGIG (reference sequence). V was shortened by 0 bases and J by 4 bases, with 4 bases between the two germline ends. This CDR3 has 11 amino acids. The CDR3 DNA is TGTGCCTGGAGTGTAGGATACGAGCAGTACTTC. Amino acid sequence: CAWSVGYEQYF. The full variable domain, with the rest looked up from reference TRBV30 and TRBJ2-7, is SQTIHQWPATLVQPVGSPLSLECTVEGTSNPNLYWYRQAAGRGLQLLFYSVGIGQISSEVPQNLSASRPQDRQFILSSKKLLLSDSGFYLCAWSVGYEQYFGPGTRLTVT.

This rearrangement joins TRBV5-1 to TRBJ1-2; no reliable D call. V lost 0 bases and J lost 7, with 10 bases in between. CDR1 SGHRS and CDR2 YFSETQ come from the germline V gene. CDR3 length: 13 amino acids. CDR3 sequence reads: CASSLGGVSGYTF. The DNA for the CDR3 is TGCGCCAGCAGCTTGGGCGGGGTGAGTGGCTACACCTTC.

This clone was counted between two and nine times. The chain uses TRBV19 and TRBJ1-5, with 7 bases that match TRBD1. V was clipped by 3 bases and J by 5 bases; unmatched bases: 4. The CDR3 runs to 14 residues. CDR1 and CDR2 from the germline V gene are LNHDA and SQIVND (reference sequence). DNA for the CDR3: TGTGCCAGTAGTATTGGCAGGGGGTATCAGCCCCAGCATTTT. This codes for CASSIGRGYQPQHF.

The chain recombines TRBV9 with TRBJ2-5; D remains ambiguous. V was clipped by 2 bases and J by 3 bases, with 11 bases between them. Germline V gene data show CDR1 as SGDLS and CDR2 as YYNGEE. The CDR3 spans 14 residues. For the CDR3, the DNA is TGTGCCAGCAGCGTGGGTCGAATTGAAGAGACCCAGTACTTC. As protein: CASSVGRIEETQYF. The full variable domain, in which reference TRBV9 and TRBJ2-5 provide the parts outside the CDR3, is DSGVTQTPKHLITATGQRVTLRCSPRSGDLSVYWYQQSLDQGLQFLIQYYNGEERAKGNILERFSAQQFPDLHSELNLSSLELGDSALYFCASSVGRIEETQYFGPGTRLLVL.

This clone turned up a few times. The V call is TRBV7-2, the J call TRBJ2-7, with TRBD2 matching 11 bases. Germline V CDR1 and CDR2: SGHTA, FQGNSA. With 5 bases clipped from V and 3 bases from J, the junction kept 9 bases outside the gene matches. The CDR3 is 16 residues long. Written as DNA, the CDR3 is TGTGCCAGCAGCACGCCGTCCCTAGCGGGGGGCTACGAGCAGTACTTC. This codes for CASSTPSLAGGYEQYF.

This clone showed up just a few times. This CDR3 reads CASSPDWLRSSYNEQFF. The CDR3 DNA is TGTGCCAGCAGCCCGGACTGGCTCCGGAGCTCCTACAATGAGCAGTTCTTC. The J gene is TRBJ2-1, the V gene TRBV14; D is possibly TRBD2 (5 bases). Germline CDR1 SGHDN, CDR2 FVKESK. Trimming pared 4 bases from V and 0 bases from J, leaving 16 bases between. The CDR3 spans 17 residues. Variable domain in full (rest from reference TRBV14 and TRBJ2-1): EAGVTQFPSHSVIEKGQTVTLRCDPISGHDNLYWYRRVMGKEIKFLLHFVKESKQDESGMPNNRFLAERTGGTYSTLKVQPAELEDSGVYFCASSPDWLRSSYNEQFFGPGTRLTVL.

This clone was recorded a few times. This chain uses TRBV4-1 with TRBJ1-1; D unresolved. The CDR3 contains 14 residues. Deletions cut 6 bases from V and 2 bases from J, with 13 bases between. Germline CDR1 and CDR2: MGHRA and YSYEKL. As DNA, the CDR3 is TGCGCCAGCAGGGGGTCTTTGAAAAACACTGAAGCTTTCTTT. Translated, it gives CASRGSLKNTEAFF.

The V and J genes are TRBV27 and TRBJ1-2, with 7 positions matching TRBD1. CDR1 MNHEY and CDR2 SMNVEV come from the germline V gene (reference sequence). With 2 bases clipped from V and 8 bases from J, the junction kept 11 bases outside the gene matches. The CDR3 length is 15 residues. CDR3 sequence (DNA): TGTGCCAGCAGTTTACGGGGACAGCCCCCGGCGGGCTACACCTTC. This codes for CASSLRGQPPAGYTF.

CDR3 bases: TGCGCCAGCAGCCAACCTTGGGACGGAGGAAACACCATATATTTT. It yields the protein CASSQPWDGGNTIYF. The rearrangement links TRBV4-1 to TRBJ1-3, with a weak D call TRBD1 (5 bases). The CDR3 is made up of 15 amino acids. Trimming cost V 2 bases and J 4 bases, with 12 bases left between them. Germline lookup yields CDR1 MGHRA and CDR2 YSYEKL.

The gene calls are TRBV7-9 and TRBJ2-3; D remains unclear. Trimming stripped 6 bases from V and 5 bases from J, with 9 bases between. CDR1 is SEHNR and CDR2 is FQNEAQ in the germline V gene (reference sequence). This CDR3 region has 12 residues. The CDR3: CASRLNGDTQYF. CDR3 nucleotides: TGTGCCAGCAGGCTAAATGGAGATACGCAGTATTTT.

CDR3 sequence reads: CASSLRRQGSYYGYTF. CDR3 coding DNA: TGTGCCAGCAGTTTACGGCGACAGGGTAGTTACTATGGCTACACCTTC. The rearrangement links TRBV27 to TRBJ1-2; the match to TRBD1 covers 7 bases. The ends lost 2 bases at V and 3 bases at J; junction bases unmatched: 9. CDR3 length: 16 residues. Germline CDR1 reads MNHEY; CDR2 reads SMNVEV (reference sequence).

In its sample, this clone was seen a few times. The V gene is TRBV5-1, the J gene TRBJ2-2; the match to TRBD1 covers 8 bases. The V gene's germline CDR1 is SGHRS and CDR2 YFSETQ. The V and J ends lost 0 bases and 5 bases, in that order; junction bases with no gene match: 3. The CDR3 loop spans 15 amino acids. CDR3 bases: TGCGCCAGCAGCTTGGACAGGGGGAGGACCGGGGAGCTGTTTTTT. This translates into CASSLDRGRTGELFF.

The chain uses TRBV5-1 and TRBJ2-1; D not resolved. V lost 2 bases and J 7 bases, leaving 7 bases between the germline ends. CDR1 is SGHRS, CDR2 YFSETQ, per germline. CDR3 size: 12 residues. The DNA for the CDR3 is TGCGCCAGCAGCTTCGTTGCAAATGAGCAGTTCTTC. Its translation is CASSFVANEQFF.

The chain carries TRBV5-1 and TRBJ2-1, with TRBD2 matching over 8 bases. The CDR3 spans 16 residues. Per germline, CDR1 SGHRS and CDR2 YFSETQ. J lost 4 bases, V lost 0 bases, and 6 bases had no gene match. CDR3 sequence: CASSLGLAGGYNEQFF. The CDR3 DNA follows: TGCGCCAGCAGCTTGGGACTTGCGGGAGGATACAATGAGCAGTTCTTC. The complete variable domain, with remaining parts taken from reference TRBV5-1 and TRBJ2-1, reads KAGVTQTPRYLIKTRGQQVTLSCSPISGHRSVSWYQQTPGQGLQFLFEYFSETQRNKGNFPGRFSGRQFSNSRSEMNVSTLELGDSALYLCASSLGLAGGYNEQFFGPGTRLTVL.

This clone was seen only a few times. J is TRBJ1-6 and V is TRBV11-2; 7 positions agree with TRBD1. The V gene end was trimmed by 5 bases and the J gene end by 7 bases; junction bases not matched to a gene: 11. The CDR3 consists of 16 residues. Germline V gene data show CDR1 as SGHAT and CDR2 as FQNNGV. The CDR3 nucleotides read TGTGCCAGCAGCCCCCCGACGGGGACAGTGAATTCACCCCTCCACTTT. Amino acid sequence: CASSPPTGTVNSPLHF.

The chain couples TRBV18 to TRBJ2-3; D not resolved. This CDR3 region has 17 residues. V lost 2 bases and J 6 bases, leaving 21 bases between the germline ends. Germline V gene lookup returns CDR1 KGHSH and CDR2 LQKENI. In DNA form, the CDR3 reads TGTGCCAGCTCACCATTGCCGGCAAACTTGGGCGGCGATACGCAGTATTTT. The encoded protein is CASSPLPANLGGDTQYF.

J is TRBJ2-5 and V is TRBV29-1, with 8 bases matching TRBD1. In germline, CDR1 is SQVTM, CDR2 ANQGSEA. Unmatched junction bases numbered 10, after V lost 2 bases and J lost 11 bases. The CDR3 covers 13 residues. Written as DNA, the CDR3 is TGCAGCGTTGAATTGACAGGGGCCGCTGATCAGTACTTC. Amino acids: CSVELTGAADQYF. Together with reference TRBV29-1 and TRBJ2-5, the CDR3 gives the full variable domain: SAVISQKPSRDICQRGTSLTIQCQVDSQVTMMFWYRQQPGQSLTLIATANQGSEATYESGFVIDKFPISRPNLTFSTLTVSNMSPEDSSIYLCSVELTGAADQYFGPGTRLLVL.